These 8 T cell receptor beta chains share one sample of origin, sequenced in a study of memory CD4+ T cells and cytomegalovirus serostatus. Single viable CD3+CD4+CD8-CD45RO+ cells were sorted as the memory CD4+ T cells. Sequencing was performed with immunoSEQ multiplex PCR; in TCRdb, only in-frame clones are kept and a portion is missing. Among 45,000 to 60,000 clones, about 83% were seen once, and the ten largest hold roughly 2%. The source material was memory CD4+ T cells from blood. The receptors come from an adult in good health and CMV-seropositive.

DNA for the CDR3: TGTGCCAGCAGCAAGCCCGGGACAGGGGGAGAGGTAAAGTTGGCCAAAAACATTCAGTACTTC. Residues: CASSKPGTGGEVKLAKNIQYF. The chain is built from TRBV7-6 and TRBJ2-4; TRBD1 agrees at 11 bases. Trimming removed 5 bases from V and 1 base from J; junction bases left unmatched: 19. Germline loops: CDR1 SGHVS, CDR2 FNYEAQ. The CDR3 covers 21 residues. Full variable domain (rest looked up from reference TRBV7-6 and TRBJ2-4): GAGVSQSPRYKVTKRGQDVALRCDPISGHVSLYWYRQALGQGPEFLTYFNYEAQQDKSGLPNDRFSAERPEGSISTLTIQRTEQRDSAMYRCASSKPGTGGEVKLAKNIQYFGAGTRLSVL.

V gene TRBV28 combines with J gene TRBJ2-2; a possible D gene is TRBD1 (7 bases). The CDR3 contains 15 residues. Germline assignment: CDR1 MDHEN and CDR2 SYDVKM. Trimming removed 5 bases at V and 8 bases at J, with 18 bases between. This CDR3 reads CASSRRGDPGGELFF. CDR3 coding DNA: TGTGCCAGCAGTCGCAGGGGGGACCCTGGGGGGGAGCTGTTTTTT.

The chain links TRBV27 to TRBJ2-1; D is unresolved. The CDR3 length is 13 residues. V lost 4 bases and J 7 bases, leaving 11 bases between the germline ends. Germline values: CDR1 MNHEY, CDR2 SMNVEV (reference sequence). This CDR3 reads CASSSSPHNEQFF. The DNA of the CDR3 is TGTGCCAGCAGTTCCAGCCCCCATAATGAGCAGTTCTTC.

In this sample, this clone turned up a few times. This sequence joins TRBV10-3 and TRBJ2-7, with 9 bases matching TRBD2. This CDR3 region has 15 residues. With 3 bases clipped from V and 2 bases from J, the junction kept 5 bases outside the gene matches. Per germline, CDR1 ENHRY and CDR2 SYGVKD. The CDR3 nucleotides read TGTGCCATCAGTGATGGACTAGCGAGAACCTACGAGCAGTACTTC. The encoded protein is CAISDGLARTYEQYF.

The genes are TRBV19 and TRBJ1-6; 8 bases are a match to TRBD1. With 4 bases clipped from V and 8 bases from J, the junction kept 1 base outside the gene matches. The CDR3 has 13 residues. CDR1 is LNHDA, CDR2 SQIVND, per germline (reference sequence). The CDR3 DNA reads as TGTGCCAGTAGTAGGACAGGGCATTCACCCCTCCACTTT. Translated, it gives CASSRTGHSPLHF.

This clone was detected only once. J is TRBJ2-1 and V is TRBV9, with TRBD2 matching over 11 bases. The CDR3 runs to 18 residues. Per the germline V gene, CDR1 is SGDLS and CDR2 is YYNGEE. Unmatched junction bases numbered 18, after V lost 4 bases and J lost 9 bases. DNA for the CDR3: TGTGCCAGCAGCCAATTGGTATCCTTAGCGGGGGGGCCAGGTGAGCAGTTCTTC. This translates into CASSQLVSLAGGPGEQFF.

V gene TRBV2 combines with J gene TRBJ2-5, with a tentative D call TRBD1 (6 bases). This CDR3 comprises 12 residues. CDR1 and CDR2 (germline): SNHLY, FYNNEI. Trimming pared 3 bases from V and 5 bases from J, leaving 7 bases between. The CDR3 sequence: CASSDQGETQYF. As DNA, the CDR3 is TGTGCCAGCAGTGATCAGGGGGAGACCCAGTACTTC. Full variable domain (missing parts from reference TRBV2 and TRBJ2-5): EPEVTQTPSHQVTQMGQEVILRCVPISNHLYFYWYRQILGQKVEFLVSFYNNEISEKSEIFDDQFSVERPDGSNFTLKIRSTKLEDSAMYFCASSDQGETQYFGPGTRLLVL.

The rearrangement joins TRBV28 to TRBJ2-3; D call uncertain. Germline CDR1 MDHEN, CDR2 SYDVKM. The CDR3 has 17 residues. V was cut by 4 bases and J by 4 bases, with 21 bases left in between. The CDR3 DNA sequence: TGTGCCAGCAGTTCTCCCGCCCTAAGCGAAACCGCAGATACGCAGTATTTT. Protein sequence: CASSSPALSETADTQYF.